A single sample is the source of the 26 T cell receptor beta chains below, sequenced in a study of CD8+CD57+ T cells in acquired aplastic anemia. Whoever was chosen for sequencing had shown CD8+CD57+ cell expansion by flow cytometry. Genomic DNA served as template for TCR beta VDJ and CDR3 profiling. TCRdb re-called the reads with MiXCR, one entry per CDR3 protein. Of under 200,000 distinct CDR3 sequences in the sample, roughly 50% are singletons; the top ten hold around a third. The specimen sequenced was sorted CD4+, CD8+, or CD8+CD57+ T cells (not recorded which) from PBMCs. The receptors derive from a human donor with aplastic anemia.

Remarks on this clonotype: At one boundary the junction diverges from the germline segment, which might be a read error. The chain combines TRBV7-9 with TRBJ2-7, with D maybe TRBD1 (5 bases). CDR1 and CDR2 from the germline V gene are SEHNR and FQNEAQ (reference sequence). The CDR3 spans 11 residues. The CDR3 region has the DNA TGTGCCAGCAGCTTACGGCAGGGCGAGGACTTC. Residues: CASSLRQGEDF. The complete variable domain, with remaining parts taken from reference TRBV7-9 and TRBJ2-7, reads DTGVSQNPRHKITKRGQNVTFRCDPISEHNRLYWYRQTLGQGPEFLTYFQNEAQLEKSRLLSDRFSAERPKGSFSTLEIQRTEQGDSAMYLCASSLRQGEDFGPGTRLTVT.

This clonotype showed up many times. The chain's CDR3 is CASSYTGSPGEQYF. The CDR3, as DNA: TGTGCCAGCAGTTACACTGGCTCCCCCGGCGAGCAGTACTTC. This chain connects TRBV6-5 to TRBJ2-7; D is unresolved. This CDR3 region has 14 residues. CDR1 is MNHEY and CDR2 is SVGAGI in the germline V gene. Trimming shortened V by 2 bases and J by 6 bases, and 14 bases separated the two germline ends.

This clonotype was counted only a few times. The rearrangement uses TRBV19 and TRBJ2-6; unclear D gene. The CDR3 is 14 residues long. V lost 5 bases and J 1 base, leaving 6 bases between the germline ends. The germline gives CDR1 LNHDA, CDR2 SQIVND (reference sequence). The CDR3 coding sequence is TGTGCCAGTAGTCTTGTGTCTGGGGCCAACGTCCTGACTTTC. Its protein is CASSLVSGANVLTF.

In its sample, this clonotype was seen many times. This chain uses TRBV5-1 with TRBJ1-5; 10 nucleotides line up with TRBD1. The CDR3 length is 15 residues. After removal of 0 bases from V and 7 bases from J, the junction contained 4 bases not matched to a gene. Germline V gene lookup returns CDR1 SGHRS and CDR2 YFSETQ. The CDR3 region has the DNA TGCGCCAGCAGCTTGGATGGGACAGGGGTACAGCCCCAGCATTTT. This encodes CASSLDGTGVQPQHF. Using reference TRBV5-1 and TRBJ1-5 for the parts outside the CDR3, the full variable domain is KAGVTQTPRYLIKTRGQQVTLSCSPISGHRSVSWYQQTPGQGLQFLFEYFSETQRNKGNFPGRFSGRQFSNSRSEMNVSTLELGDSALYLCASSLDGTGVQPQHFGDGTRLSIL.

This clonotype appeared many times. The chain joins TRBV7-6 to TRBJ2-2; possible D gene TRBD2, 5 bases. Trimming took 1 base from V and 3 from J, leaving 6 bases between them. The germline V gene encodes CDR1 SGHVS and CDR2 FNYEAQ. This CDR3 spans 14 amino acids. This CDR3 is CASSLGADTGELFF. The CDR3 DNA reads TGTGCCAGCAGCTTAGGAGCGGACACCGGGGAGCTGTTTTTT.

The V gene is TRBV5-4, the J gene TRBJ1-4, with a possible D match to TRBD1 (5 bases). V was shortened by 2 bases and J by 5 bases, with 10 bases between the two germline ends. The CDR3 covers 14 residues. Per the germline V gene, CDR1 is SGHNT and CDR2 is YYREEE (reference sequence). The CDR3 protein is CASSLGVMNEKLFF. The CDR3 nucleotides are TGTGCCAGCAGCTTAGGGGTCATGAATGAAAAACTGTTTTTT.

CDR3 in amino acids: CASSLPTSGVDTQYF. The DNA of the CDR3 is TGTGCCAGCAGCCTACCGACTAGCGGGGTCGATACGCAGTATTTT. The genes are TRBV7-2 and TRBJ2-3; 11 bases are a match to TRBD2. Germline trimming cut 5 bases from V and 6 bases from J; bases unmatched to any gene: 7. The CDR3 is 15 residues long. Germline V gives CDR1 SGHTA, CDR2 FQGNSA.

This clonotype was found a few times. The chain carries TRBV2 and TRBJ1-1; D gene uncertain. CDR1 SNHLY and CDR2 FYNNEI come from the germline V gene. The length of the CDR3 is 11 residues. V lost 8 bases and J lost 1, with 5 bases in between. CDR3 sequence (DNA): TGTGCCAGCGCCAGGAACACTGAAGCTTTCTTT. It is translated as CASARNTEAFF. Supplemented by reference TRBV2 and TRBJ1-1, the full variable domain reads EPEVTQTPSHQVTQMGQEVILRCVPISNHLYFYWYRQILGQKVEFLVSFYNNEISEKSEIFDDQFSVERPDGSNFTLKIRSTKLEDSAMYFCASARNTEAFFGQGTRLTVV.

On this clonotype itself: It may be a read error: a sequence one base away is much more abundant. V gene TRBV6-5 combines with J gene TRBJ2-7; D gene ambiguous. CDR3 size: 12 residues. Germline values: CDR1 MNHEY, CDR2 SVGAGI. Trimming left V 4 bases short and J 0 bases short, with 4 bases between. CDR3 amino acids: CASSSHSYEQYF. CDR3 bases: TGTGCCAGCAGTTCCCACTCCTACGAGCAGTACTTC.

In the case of this clonotype: One end of the junction varies from germline; a read error may be responsible. The chain has TRBV15 and TRBJ2-5; no definite D call. Per the germline V gene, CDR1 is LNHNV and CDR2 is YYDKDF (reference sequence). This CDR3 comprises 14 residues. CDR3 protein: CATSRGGYQETQYF. CDR3 coding DNA: TGTGCCACCAGCAGGGGTGGATACCAGGAGACCCAGTACTTC.

The V call is TRBV24-1, the J call TRBJ2-2; D call uncertain. Trimming took off 12 bases at V and 0 bases at J, with 13 bases between the two ends. Germline assignment: CDR1 KGHDR and CDR2 SFDVKD. The CDR3 covers 14 residues. Here the CDR3 reads CAAAVAANTGELFF. CDR3 nucleotide sequence: TGTGCCGCCGCTGTAGCAGCGAACACCGGGGAGCTGTTTTTT.

The chain carries TRBV29-1 and TRBJ2-5, with D perhaps matching TRBD2 (6 bases). CDR3 length equals 13 residues. In germline, CDR1 is SQVTM, CDR2 ANQGSEA. V dropped 4 bases and J dropped 5 bases, with 14 bases sitting between them. The CDR3 loop reads CSVAAAGRETQYF. DNA for the CDR3: TGCAGCGTTGCGGCGGCAGGGAGGGAGACCCAGTACTTC.

There are a few counts of this clonotype. The J gene is TRBJ2-7, the V gene TRBV27, with TRBD1 matching over 8 bases. Germline CDR1 reads MNHEY; CDR2 reads SMNVEV (reference sequence). With 10 bases clipped from V and 3 bases from J, the junction kept 5 bases outside the gene matches. The CDR3 is 12 residues long. The CDR3 DNA follows: TGTGCCACCAAACAGGGGGACTACGAGCAGTACTTC. This sequence encodes CATKQGDYEQYF.

This clonotype was seen only a few times. This sequence joins TRBV6-1 and TRBJ1-1, with D unresolved. Deletions cut 8 bases from V and 1 base from J, with 5 bases between. The germline V gene encodes CDR1 MNHNS and CDR2 SASEGT. This CDR3 is 11 amino acids long. The CDR3 DNA sequence: TGTGCCAGCGGTCGGAACACTGAAGCTTTCTTT. This gives the protein CASGRNTEAFF.

As to this clonotype: One base away lies a much larger clone, so this may be a sequencing read error. The CDR3 sequence is CASSSRDHNTGELFF. CDR3 nucleotides: TGTGCCAGCAGTTCCCGGGACCACAACACCGGGGAGCTGTTTTTT. The chain is built from TRBV12-3 or TRBV12-4 and TRBJ2-2, with D perhaps matching TRBD1 or TRBD2 (5 bases each). The V and J ends lost 4 bases and 2 bases respectively, with 11 bases between them. CDR3 length: 15 amino acids.

The V gene is TRBV7-2, the J gene TRBJ2-3, with TRBD1 matching over 7 bases. Germline CDR1 and CDR2: SGHTA and FQGNSA. The trim removed 11 bases at V and 3 bases at J, leaving 2 bases unmatched. This CDR3 has 11 residues. The DNA for the CDR3 is TGTGCCGGACAGGAGACAGATACGCAGTATTTT. It is translated as CAGQETDTQYF.

This clonotype was observed a single time. The V gene is TRBV7-3, the J gene TRBJ2-1, with 12 bases that match TRBD2. CDR1 and CDR2 from the germline V gene are SGHTA and FQGTGA. V was clipped by 5 bases and J by 9 bases; unmatched bases: 5. The CDR3 extends over 14 amino acids. The CDR3 sequence is CASSQTSGSGEQFF. The CDR3 DNA sequence: TGTGCCAGCAGCCAGACTAGCGGGAGCGGTGAGCAGTTCTTC.

The chain joins TRBV2 to TRBJ2-7, with 7 bases matching TRBD2. CDR3 length equals 16 residues. Germline CDR1 and CDR2: SNHLY and FYNNEI. Unmatched junction bases numbered 9, after V lost 1 base and J lost 3 bases. In DNA, the CDR3 is TGTGCCAGCAGTGAAGTTCCGACTAGCCCAATCTACGAGCAGTACTTC. This translates into CASSEVPTSPIYEQYF.

This clonotype was seen many times. V usage is TRBV19 and J usage is TRBJ1-1; D not resolved. Trimming took 5 bases from V and 9 from J, leaving 16 bases between them. The germline V gene encodes CDR1 LNHDA and CDR2 SQIVND (reference sequence). This CDR3 comprises 13 residues. As DNA, the CDR3 is TGTGCCAGTAGTTCCCCGCGGCTGGAGAAAGCTTTCTTT. It yields the protein CASSSPRLEKAFF.

This chain connects TRBV24-1 to TRBJ2-1, with 9 bases lining up with TRBD2. The CDR3 is 16 amino acids. Germline V gene sequence: CDR1 KGHDR, CDR2 SFDVKD. The J segment lost 8 bases and the V segment lost 9 bases, leaving 16 bases of the junction unmatched. CDR3 sequence (DNA): TGTGCCACCTCCGGGGCGGCTAGCGGGATTTTATATGAGCAGTTCTTC. As protein: CATSGAASGILYEQFF.

This clonotype was recorded many times. The chain carries TRBV29-1 and TRBJ1-2; D is unclear. This CDR3 is built from 13 residues. Germline V gene sequence: CDR1 SQVTM, CDR2 ANQGSEA. Trimming pared 3 bases from V and 4 bases from J, leaving 12 bases between. CDR3 sequence reads: CSVEVSESYGYTF. The CDR3 coding sequence is TGCAGCGTTGAGGTTTCAGAGAGCTATGGCTACACCTTC.

The chain links TRBV10-3 to TRBJ2-3; D not certain. V was shortened by 2 bases and J by 1 base, with 4 bases between the two germline ends. The germline gives CDR1 ENHRY, CDR2 SYGVKD. The CDR3 runs to 13 residues. The chain's CDR3 is CAISEQGTDTQYF. CDR3 coding DNA: TGTGCCATCAGTGAGCAGGGCACAGATACGCAGTATTTT.

V and J are TRBV19 and TRBJ1-6; TRBD1 might be the D (5 bases). The CDR3 is 15 amino acids. Trimming took off 5 bases at V and 9 bases at J, with 17 bases between the two ends. Germline V gene sequence: CDR1 LNHDA, CDR2 SQIVND (reference sequence). The CDR3, as DNA: TGTGCCAGTAGTTTACAACCGATGGGACTTTCACCCCTCCACTTT. Its protein product is CASSLQPMGLSPLHF.

The gene calls are TRBV14 and TRBJ1-2, with D possibly being TRBD1 (6 bases). The CDR3 length is 14 residues. Germline loops: CDR1 SGHDN, CDR2 FVKESK. Trimming took 4 bases from V and 5 from J, leaving 14 bases between them. The CDR3 sequence: CASSRYRASYGYTF. The CDR3 DNA is TGTGCCAGCAGCCGATACAGGGCAAGTTATGGCTACACCTTC.

This clonotype was observed at least ten times. The V and J genes are TRBV7-2 and TRBJ2-1; D is uncertain. V lost 3 bases, J lost 0 bases, and 9 bases lay in between. The CDR3 length is 15 residues. In germline, CDR1 is SGHTA, CDR2 FQGNSA. This chain's CDR3 is CASSLGLDSYNEQFF. The DNA of the CDR3 is TGTGCCAGCAGCTTGGGGTTAGACTCCTACAATGAGCAGTTCTTC.

This clonotype was seen many times. The V and J genes are TRBV29-1 and TRBJ1-1; D uncertain. CDR1 is SQVTM and CDR2 is ANQGSEA in the germline V gene. Trimming removed 5 bases from V and 0 bases from J, with 7 bases in between. CDR3 size: 12 residues. In DNA, the CDR3 is TGCAGCGTTAGAACGTTGAACACTGAAGCTTTCTTT. It translates to CSVRTLNTEAFF. Variable domain in full (rest from reference TRBV29-1 and TRBJ1-1): SAVISQKPSRDICQRGTSLTIQCQVDSQVTMMFWYRQQPGQSLTLIATANQGSEATYESGFVIDKFPISRPNLTFSTLTVSNMSPEDSSIYLCSVRTLNTEAFFGQGTRLTVV.